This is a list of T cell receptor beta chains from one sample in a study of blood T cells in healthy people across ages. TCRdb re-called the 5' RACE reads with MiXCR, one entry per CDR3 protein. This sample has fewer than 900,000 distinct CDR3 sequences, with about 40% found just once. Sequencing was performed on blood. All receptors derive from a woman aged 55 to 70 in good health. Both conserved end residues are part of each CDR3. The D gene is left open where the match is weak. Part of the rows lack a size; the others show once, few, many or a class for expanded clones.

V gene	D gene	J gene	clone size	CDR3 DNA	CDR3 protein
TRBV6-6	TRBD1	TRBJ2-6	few	TGTGCCAGCAGTTCCTTACAGGGGGCATCTGGGGCCAACGTCCTGACTTTC	CASSSLQGASGANVLTF
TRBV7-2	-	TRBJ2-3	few	TGTGCCAGCAGCCCCCAGCGCACAGATACGCAGTATTTT	CASSPQRTDTQYF
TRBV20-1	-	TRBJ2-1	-	TGCAGTGCTAGAGATGGGGTAAGGGGATACAATGAGCAGTTCTTC	CSARDGVRGYNEQFF
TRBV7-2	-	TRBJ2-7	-	TGTGCCAGCAGCATGGACAGATTCTACGAGCAGTACTTC	CASSMDRFYEQYF
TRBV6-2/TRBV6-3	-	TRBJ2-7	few	TGTGCCAGCACTTCCCCGGTGGCAGCGGGCGGGTTTTGGTACGAGCAGTACTTC	CASTSPVAAGGFWYEQYF
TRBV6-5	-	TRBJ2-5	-	TGTGTCAGCAGTTACTCATCGCTAGGGGAGACCCAGTACTTC	CVSSYSSLGETQYF
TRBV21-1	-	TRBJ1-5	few	TGTGCCAGCAGCAAAAAGGCCGGTAGCAATCAGCCCCAGCATTTT	CASSKKAGSNQPQHF
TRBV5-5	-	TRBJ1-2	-	TGTGCCAGCAGCTTGGACCCCCTTGGGGATGCTAACTATGGCTACACCTTC	CASSLDPLGDANYGYTF
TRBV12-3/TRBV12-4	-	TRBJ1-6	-	TGTGCCAGCAGTTTAAACGTCTCAGCGGGACGGGCATATTCACCCCTCCACTTT	CASSLNVSAGRAYSPLHF
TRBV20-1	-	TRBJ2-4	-	TGCAGTGCTAGAGAGGGAGCCCGAGCGGCAAACATTCAGTACTTC	CSAREGARAANIQYF
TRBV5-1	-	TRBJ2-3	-	TGCGCCAGCAGCATCGGGTTAAGGAGCGGGCTAGCGAATAAAGATACGCAGTATTTT	CASSIGLRSGLANKDTQYF
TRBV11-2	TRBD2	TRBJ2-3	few	TGTGCCAGCAGCTTATCAAGCGGGAGTATCCCAGATACGCAGTATTTT	CASSLSSGSIPDTQYF
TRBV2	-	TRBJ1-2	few	TGTGCCAGCACCACAGGCTCCTATGGCTACACCTTC	CASTTGSYGYTF
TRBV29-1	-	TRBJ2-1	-	TGTAGCACACGACTAGGCGGTTACAATGAGCAGTTCTTC	CSTRLGGYNEQFF
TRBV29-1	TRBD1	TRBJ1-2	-	TGCAGCGTACCTCCAGGACAGGGGGCTCGTGGCTACACCTTC	CSVPPGQGARGYTF
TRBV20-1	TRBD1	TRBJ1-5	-	TGCAGTGCTAGAGTGTTCCCGGGACAGGGAAAGCCCCAGCATTTT	CSARVFPGQGKPQHF
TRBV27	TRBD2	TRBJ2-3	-	TGTGCCAGCAGTTCAAGACTAGCGGGAGTCTTAGATACGCAGTATTTT	CASSSRLAGVLDTQYF
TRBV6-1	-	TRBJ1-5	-	TGTGCCAGCAAGATCAGGGTCGGAGACAATCAGCCCCAGCATTTT	CASKIRVGDNQPQHF
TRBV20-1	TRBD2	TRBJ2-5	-	TGCAGTGCTAAAGGTGCTAGCGGGAGGGTCCAAGGGACCCTGTACTTC	CSAKGASGRVQGTLYF
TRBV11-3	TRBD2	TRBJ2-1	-	TGTGCCAGCAGCTTAGATCGGACTAGCGGGGTGTGGAATGAGCAGTTCTTC	CASSLDRTSGVWNEQFF
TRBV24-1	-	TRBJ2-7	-	TGTGCCACCAGCCCGGGACAAAGCTCCTGCAATGAGCAGTACTTC	CATSPGQSSCNEQYF
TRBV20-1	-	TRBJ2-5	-	TGCAGTGCTAGCGTACAAGAGACCCAGTACTTC	CSASVQETQYF